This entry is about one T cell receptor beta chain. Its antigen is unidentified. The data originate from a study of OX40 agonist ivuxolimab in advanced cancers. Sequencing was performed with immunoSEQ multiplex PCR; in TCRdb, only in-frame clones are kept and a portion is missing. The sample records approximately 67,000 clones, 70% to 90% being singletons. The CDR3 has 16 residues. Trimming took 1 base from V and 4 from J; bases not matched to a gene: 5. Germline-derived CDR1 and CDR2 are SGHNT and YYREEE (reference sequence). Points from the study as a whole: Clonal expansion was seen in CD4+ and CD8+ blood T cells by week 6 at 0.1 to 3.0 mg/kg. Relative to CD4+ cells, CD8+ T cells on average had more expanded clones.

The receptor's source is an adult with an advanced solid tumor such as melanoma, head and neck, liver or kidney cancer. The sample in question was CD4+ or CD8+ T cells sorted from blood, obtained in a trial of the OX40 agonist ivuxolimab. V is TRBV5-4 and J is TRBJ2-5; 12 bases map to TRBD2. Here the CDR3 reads CASSLSASGRGETQYF. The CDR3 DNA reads TGTGCCAGCAGCTTGTCGGCTAGCGGGAGGGGAGAGACCCAGTACTTC.